This record covers a single T cell receptor (beta chain). This entry comes from a study of CD8 T cells in Susac syndrome. An amount of RNA that ranged from roughly 0.5 to 1 ug was reverse transcribed with random hexamers. The method of amplification for TCR beta CDR3 was immunoSEQ multiplex PCR, covering 54 Vbeta and 13 Jbeta. TCRdb re-analysed the immunoSEQ multiplex PCR reads in MiXCR, keeping a single row per CDR3 protein. Of 120,000 to 150,000 distinct CDR3 sequences listed, roughly 95% are singletons. The authors sequenced TCR beta from blood CD8+ and CD4+ T cells. Isolation of CD8+ and CD4+ T cells was performed negatively, whereas enrichment of TEMRA cells was done by FACS. Sequences were obtained from CD4+ T cells from PBMCs. The source of this sequence is a human donor with multiple sclerosis.

The CDR3 DNA reads as TGTGCCAGCAGCGGGGACAGGGGTACGAATGAGCAGTTCTTC. It specifies CASSGDRGTNEQFF. The rearrangement uses TRBV7-2 and TRBJ2-1, with 10 positions matching TRBD1. CDR3 length: 14 amino acids. V was pared by 5 bases and J by 7 bases, with 5 bases of the junction left unmatched. Germline CDR1 and CDR2: SGHTA and FQGNSA.